What follows are 15 T cell receptor beta chains derived from one specimen sequenced in a study of blood T cell repertoires in COVID-19. Some clones are missing from TCRdb's copy, which holds only in-frame ones; the method was immunoSEQ multiplex PCR. Of roughly 290,000 clones in the sample, more than 80% were seen once. Sequenced input: peripheral blood. The receptors come from a woman under 40 with COVID-19, enrolled during active disease.

The chain uses TRBV9 and TRBJ2-7; 12 positions match TRBD2. V shed 0 bases and J 5 bases; nucleotides not matched to a gene: 3. Germline lookup yields CDR1 SGDLS and CDR2 YYNGEE. This CDR3 is built from 15 residues. This CDR3 reads CASSVGTSGKDEQYF. As DNA, the CDR3 is TGTGCCAGCAGCGTAGGGACTAGCGGGAAAGACGAGCAGTACTTC.

The gene calls are TRBV7-2 and TRBJ2-1, with D perhaps matching TRBD2 (6 bases). The CDR3 runs 12 residues. The V end lost 5 bases, the J end lost 9 bases, and 11 bases lay between the germline ends. CDR1 and CDR2 (germline): SGHTA, FQGNSA. The CDR3 DNA reads TGTGCCAGCAGCCTTACTAGCACTGAGCAGTTCTTC. Translated: CASSLTSTEQFF.

J is TRBJ1-1 and V is TRBV4-2; tentative D call: TRBD1 (6 bases). CDR3 length equals 15 residues. Between the trimmed V and J ends, which lost 0 bases and 0 bases, there was a span of 8 bases. Germline CDR1 LGHNA, CDR2 YNFKEQ. The CDR3 DNA sequence: TGTGCCAGCAGCCAAGAACAGGGCGTGAACACTGAAGCTTTCTTT. This codes for CASSQEQGVNTEAFF.

The chain recombines TRBV6-5 with TRBJ1-1; D gene ambiguous. V was clipped by 8 bases and J by 8 bases, with 15 bases between them. The CDR3 contains 12 residues. The germline V gene has CDR1 MNHEY and CDR2 SVGAGI. The CDR3 is CASGGRDGEAFF. CDR3 nucleotide sequence: TGTGCCAGCGGAGGGAGAGACGGGGAAGCTTTCTTT.

The chain recombines TRBV27 with TRBJ1-1; TRBD1 might be the D (6 bases). Germline-derived CDR1 and CDR2 are MNHEY and SMNVEV (reference sequence). Trimming took 4 bases from V and 6 from J, leaving 12 bases between them. The CDR3 spans 13 residues. CDR3 in amino acids: CASSSIRGSEAFF. The CDR3 DNA is TGTGCCAGCAGTTCCATCAGGGGTTCTGAAGCTTTCTTT.

The chain links TRBV27 to TRBJ1-3; a weak D match, TRBD1 (5 bases). Germline-derived CDR1 and CDR2 are MNHEY and SMNVEV (reference sequence). The CDR3 consists of 17 residues. Trimming took off 1 base at V and 9 bases at J, with 22 bases between the two ends. DNA of the CDR3: TGTGCCAGCAGTTTATGGGGCGGGGTAGCAGCCGGTAGCACCATATATTTT. This encodes CASSLWGGVAAGSTIYF.

The chain recombines TRBV10-3 with TRBJ2-2; TRBD1 might be the D (5 bases). The ends were cut back, 11 bases at V and 1 base at J, with 20 bases in the middle. CDR1 and CDR2 from the germline V gene are ENHRY and SYGVKD. The CDR3 length is 16 residues. For the CDR3, the DNA is TGTGCCTCGTGGGGTAGGGCAGGGATGAACACCGGGGAGCTGTTTTTT. This translates into CASWGRAGMNTGELFF.

CDR3 DNA sequence: TGCGCCAGCAGCTTGGACAGTCGGAGGGACACTGAAGCTTTCTTT. Protein product: CASSLDSRRDTEAFF. V usage is TRBV5-1 and J usage is TRBJ1-1, with D uncertain. V was cut by 0 bases and J by 3 bases, with 12 bases left in between. The CDR3 contains 15 residues. Germline CDR1 and CDR2: SGHRS and YFSETQ.

The genes are TRBV30 and TRBJ2-7; TRBD1 agrees at 7 bases. The junction had 7 bases not matched to a gene; V was cut back by 3 bases and J by 5 bases. Germline V gene data show CDR1 as GTSNPN and CDR2 as SVGIG (reference sequence). CDR3 size: 13 residues. CDR3 nucleotide sequence: TGTGCCTGGAGCCGGGACAGTAAGGACGAGCAGTACTTC. Translating it yields CAWSRDSKDEQYF.

The rearrangement uses TRBV7-8 and TRBJ2-7; no firm D call. V lost 3 bases and J lost 2, with 5 bases in between. Looked up from germline, CDR1 is SGHVS and CDR2 is FQNEAQ. The CDR3 contains 12 residues. The CDR3 region is CASSFVPYEQYF. The CDR3 region has the DNA TGTGCCAGCAGCTTCGTCCCCTACGAGCAGTACTTC.

The genes are TRBV28 and TRBJ2-7, with no clear D. This CDR3 contains 14 residues. Trimming cost V 2 bases and J 2 bases, with 10 bases left between them. Germline loops: CDR1 MDHEN, CDR2 SYDVKM. The CDR3 sequence: CASSLDPVTYEQYF. The CDR3 DNA follows: TGTGCCAGCAGTTTAGATCCAGTAACCTACGAGCAGTACTTC. The whole variable domain, filled in from reference TRBV28 and TRBJ2-7, reads DVKVTQSSRYLVKRTGEKVFLECVQDMDHENMFWYRQDPGLGLRLIYFSYDVKMKEKGDIPEGYSVSREKKERFSLILESASTNQTSMYLCASSLDPVTYEQYFGPGTRLTVT.

The rearrangement uses TRBV5-1 and TRBJ2-5; 10 nucleotides match TRBD2. Per germline, CDR1 SGHRS and CDR2 YFSETQ. The trim removed 3 bases at V and 2 bases at J, leaving 4 bases unmatched. This CDR3 is built from 15 residues. This CDR3 is CASSSGTSDQETQYF. CDR3 nucleotides: TGCGCCAGCAGCTCCGGGACTAGCGATCAAGAGACCCAGTACTTC.

This chain uses TRBV28 with TRBJ1-2, with 7 nucleotides matching TRBD1. The germline V gene encodes CDR1 MDHEN and CDR2 SYDVKM. V shed 3 bases and J 4 bases; nucleotides not matched to a gene: 8. The length of the CDR3 is 15 residues. CDR3 amino acids: CASSLRGQAGYGYTF. As DNA, the CDR3 is TGTGCCAGCAGTTTGAGGGGGCAGGCTGGCTATGGCTACACCTTC.

The chain carries TRBV19 and TRBJ2-3, with D hard to call. The CDR3 length is 15 residues. Trimming stripped 5 bases from V and 3 bases from J, with 15 bases between. Per the germline V gene, CDR1 is LNHDA and CDR2 is SQIVND (reference sequence). For the CDR3, the DNA is TGTGCCAGTAGTGGAAACAGCATCCTGACAGATACGCAGTATTTT. Its translation is CASSGNSILTDTQYF.

The V call is TRBV19, the J call TRBJ1-1; D gene uncertain. Trimming cost V 2 bases and J 1 base, with 8 bases left between them. There are 14 residues in the CDR3. From germline, CDR1 is LNHDA and CDR2 SQIVND (reference sequence). The CDR3 region is CASSIRPGNTEAFF. Written as DNA, the CDR3 is TGTGCCAGTAGTATACGTCCGGGGAACACTGAAGCTTTCTTT.